The clone carrying this T cell receptor (beta chain) was counted many times. Template switching with 5'RACE generated the TCR cDNA and added a universal primer site and UMIs. TCRdb processed the 5' RACE reads anew with MiXCR; each CDR3 protein has one entry. This table holds tens of thousands of distinct CDR3 sequences, under 5.5% found once. The CDR3 has 16 amino acids. The V end was cut by 3 bases, the J end by 0 bases, with 11 bases between. These data belong to a study of T cells after yellow fever vaccination. For the study at large: Each low-cell-number fraction was prepared by means of SMART-Seq v4 Ultra Low Input. Findings and caveats of the study: Post-booster samples contained most primary-vaccination clones (roughly 96% CD4, around 89% CD8). A limited proportion of clonotypes was detected within both the CD4 and CD8 compartments.

J is TRBJ2-2 and V is TRBV12-3 or TRBV12-4, with D hard to call. The receptor was derived from a man aged 18 to 35 who received the YFV17D yellow fever vaccine. The sample was PBMCs, either bulk or a sorted T-cell subset (CD4+, CD8+, memory, or dextramer-sorted; not recorded which), taken on the day of the yellow fever booster vaccination. CDR3 nucleotides: TGTGCCAGCAGTTTTTATAGTGGGTCGAACACCGGGGAGCTGTTTTTT. Protein product: CASSFYSGSNTGELFF.